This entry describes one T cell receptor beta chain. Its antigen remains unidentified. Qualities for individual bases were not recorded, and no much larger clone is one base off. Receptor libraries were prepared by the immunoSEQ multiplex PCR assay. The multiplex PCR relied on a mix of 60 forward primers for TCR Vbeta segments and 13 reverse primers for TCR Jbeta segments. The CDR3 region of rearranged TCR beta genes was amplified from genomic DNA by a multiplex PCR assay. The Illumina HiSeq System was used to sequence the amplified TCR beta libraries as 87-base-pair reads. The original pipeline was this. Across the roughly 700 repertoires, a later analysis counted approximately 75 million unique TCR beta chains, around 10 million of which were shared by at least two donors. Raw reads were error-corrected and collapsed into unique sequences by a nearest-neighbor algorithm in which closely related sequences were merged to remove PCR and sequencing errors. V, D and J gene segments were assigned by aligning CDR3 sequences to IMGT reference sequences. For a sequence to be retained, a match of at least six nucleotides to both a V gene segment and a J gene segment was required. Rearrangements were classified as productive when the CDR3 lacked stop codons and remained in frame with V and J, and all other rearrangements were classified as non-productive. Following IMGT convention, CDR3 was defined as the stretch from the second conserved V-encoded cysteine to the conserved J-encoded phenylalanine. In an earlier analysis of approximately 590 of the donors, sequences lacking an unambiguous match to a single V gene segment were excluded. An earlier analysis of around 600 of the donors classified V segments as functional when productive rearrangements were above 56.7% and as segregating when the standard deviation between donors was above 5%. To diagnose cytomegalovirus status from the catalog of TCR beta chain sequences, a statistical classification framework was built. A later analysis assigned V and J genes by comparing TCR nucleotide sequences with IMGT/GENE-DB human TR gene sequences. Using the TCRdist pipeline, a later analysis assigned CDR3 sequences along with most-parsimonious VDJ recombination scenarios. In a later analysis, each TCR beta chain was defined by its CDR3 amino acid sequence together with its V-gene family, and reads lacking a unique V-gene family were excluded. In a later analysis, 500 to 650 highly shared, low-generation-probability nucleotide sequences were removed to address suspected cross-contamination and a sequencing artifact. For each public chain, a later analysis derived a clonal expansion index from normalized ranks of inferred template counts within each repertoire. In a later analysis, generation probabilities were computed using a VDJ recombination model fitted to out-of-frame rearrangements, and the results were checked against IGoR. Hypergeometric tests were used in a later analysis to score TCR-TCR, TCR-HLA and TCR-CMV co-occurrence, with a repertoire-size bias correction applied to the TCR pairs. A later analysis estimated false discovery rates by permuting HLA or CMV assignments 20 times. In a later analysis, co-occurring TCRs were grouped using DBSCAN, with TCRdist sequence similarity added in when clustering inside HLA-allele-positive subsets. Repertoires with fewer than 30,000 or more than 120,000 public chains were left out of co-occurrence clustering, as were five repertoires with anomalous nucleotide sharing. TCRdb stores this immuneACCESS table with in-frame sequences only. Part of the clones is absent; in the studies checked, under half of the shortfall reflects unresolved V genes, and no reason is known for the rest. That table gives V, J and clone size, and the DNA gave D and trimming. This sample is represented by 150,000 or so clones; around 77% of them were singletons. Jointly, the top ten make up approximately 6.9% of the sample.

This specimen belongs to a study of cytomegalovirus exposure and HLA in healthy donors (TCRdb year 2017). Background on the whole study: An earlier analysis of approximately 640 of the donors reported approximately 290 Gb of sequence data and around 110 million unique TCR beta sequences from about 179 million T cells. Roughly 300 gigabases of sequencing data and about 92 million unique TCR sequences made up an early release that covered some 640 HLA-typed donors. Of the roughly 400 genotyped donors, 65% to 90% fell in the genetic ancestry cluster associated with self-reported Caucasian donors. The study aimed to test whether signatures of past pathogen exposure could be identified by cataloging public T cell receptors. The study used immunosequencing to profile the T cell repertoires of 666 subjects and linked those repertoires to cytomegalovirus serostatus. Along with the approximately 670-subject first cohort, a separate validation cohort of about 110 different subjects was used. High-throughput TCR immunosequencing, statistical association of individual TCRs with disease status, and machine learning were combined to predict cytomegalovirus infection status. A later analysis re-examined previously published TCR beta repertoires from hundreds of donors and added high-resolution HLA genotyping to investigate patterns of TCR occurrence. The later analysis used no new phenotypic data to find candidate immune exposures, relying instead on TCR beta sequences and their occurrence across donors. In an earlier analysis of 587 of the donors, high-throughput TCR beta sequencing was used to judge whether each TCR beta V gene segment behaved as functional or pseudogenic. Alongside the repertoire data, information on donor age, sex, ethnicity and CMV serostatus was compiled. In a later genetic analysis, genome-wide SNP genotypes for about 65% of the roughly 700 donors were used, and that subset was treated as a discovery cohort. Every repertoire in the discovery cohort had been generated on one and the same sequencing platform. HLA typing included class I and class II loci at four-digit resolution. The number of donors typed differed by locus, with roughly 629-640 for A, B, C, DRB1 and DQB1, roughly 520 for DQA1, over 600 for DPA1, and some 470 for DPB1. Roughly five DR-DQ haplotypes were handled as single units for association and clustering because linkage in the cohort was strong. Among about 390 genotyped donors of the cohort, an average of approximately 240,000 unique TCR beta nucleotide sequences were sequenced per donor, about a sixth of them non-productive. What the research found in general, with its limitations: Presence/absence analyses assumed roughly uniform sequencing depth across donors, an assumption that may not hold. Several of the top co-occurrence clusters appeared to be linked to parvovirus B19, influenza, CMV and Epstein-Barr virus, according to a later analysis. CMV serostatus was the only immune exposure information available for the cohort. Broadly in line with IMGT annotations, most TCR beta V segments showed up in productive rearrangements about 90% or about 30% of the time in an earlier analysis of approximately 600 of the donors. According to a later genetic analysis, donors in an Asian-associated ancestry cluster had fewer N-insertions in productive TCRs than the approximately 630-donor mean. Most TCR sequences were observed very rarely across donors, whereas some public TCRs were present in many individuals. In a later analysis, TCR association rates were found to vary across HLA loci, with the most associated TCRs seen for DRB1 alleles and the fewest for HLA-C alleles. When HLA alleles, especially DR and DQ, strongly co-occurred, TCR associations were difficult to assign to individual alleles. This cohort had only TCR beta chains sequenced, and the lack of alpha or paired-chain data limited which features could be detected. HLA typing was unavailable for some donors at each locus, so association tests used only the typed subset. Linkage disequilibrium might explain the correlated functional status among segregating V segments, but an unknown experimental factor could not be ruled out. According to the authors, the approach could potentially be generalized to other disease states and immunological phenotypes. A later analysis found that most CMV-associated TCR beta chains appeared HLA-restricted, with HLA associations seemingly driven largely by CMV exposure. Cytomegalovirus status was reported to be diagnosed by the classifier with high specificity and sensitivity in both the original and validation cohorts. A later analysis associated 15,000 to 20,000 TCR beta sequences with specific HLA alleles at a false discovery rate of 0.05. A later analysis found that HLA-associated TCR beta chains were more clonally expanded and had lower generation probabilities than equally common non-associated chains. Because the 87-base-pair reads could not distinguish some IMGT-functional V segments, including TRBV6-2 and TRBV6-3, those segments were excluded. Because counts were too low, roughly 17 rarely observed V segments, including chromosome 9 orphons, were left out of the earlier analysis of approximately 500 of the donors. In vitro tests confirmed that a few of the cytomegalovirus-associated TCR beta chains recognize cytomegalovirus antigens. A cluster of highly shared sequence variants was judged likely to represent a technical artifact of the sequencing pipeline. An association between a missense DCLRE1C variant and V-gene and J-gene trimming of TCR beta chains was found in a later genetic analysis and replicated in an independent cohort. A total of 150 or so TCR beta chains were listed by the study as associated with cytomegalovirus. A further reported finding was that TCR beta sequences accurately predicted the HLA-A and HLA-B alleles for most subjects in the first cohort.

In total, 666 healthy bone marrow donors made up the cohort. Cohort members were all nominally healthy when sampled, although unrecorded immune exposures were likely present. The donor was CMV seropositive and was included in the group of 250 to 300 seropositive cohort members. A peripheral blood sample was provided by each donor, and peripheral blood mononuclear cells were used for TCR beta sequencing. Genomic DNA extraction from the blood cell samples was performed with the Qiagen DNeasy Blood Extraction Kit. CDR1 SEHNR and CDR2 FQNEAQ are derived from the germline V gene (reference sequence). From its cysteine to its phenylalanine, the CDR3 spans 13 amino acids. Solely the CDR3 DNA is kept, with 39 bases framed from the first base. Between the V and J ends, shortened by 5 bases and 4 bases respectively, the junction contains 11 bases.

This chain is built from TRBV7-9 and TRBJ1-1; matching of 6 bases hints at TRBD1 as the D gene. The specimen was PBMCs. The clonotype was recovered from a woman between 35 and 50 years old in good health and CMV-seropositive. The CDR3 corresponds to CASSQQGFTEAFF. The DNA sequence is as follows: TGTGCCAGCAGCCAACAGGGATTCACTGAAGCTTTCTTT.